This T cell receptor beta chain emerged from a study of blood T cell repertoires in COVID-19. Study overall: Sample material is recorded as cDNA or gDNA derived from T cells, B-cell-depleted T cells, or PBMCs.

CDR1 SGHAT and CDR2 FQNNGV come from the germline V gene. V lost 4 bases, J lost 1 base, and 3 bases stayed unmatched. The CDR3 sequence is 15 residues long. In the authors' methods: The assay estimated nucleated cells by amplifying reference gene primers. Profiled with immunoSEQ multiplex PCR; TCRdb holds only in-frame clones, not every one. V and J calls and clone size are given by that table; D and trimming were obtained from the DNA. The sample carries 150,000 to 200,000 clones, 87% recorded once. This TCR came from a human donor with acute COVID-19. The donor label of this sample is uncertain. What was sequenced was PBMCs or T cells enriched from blood (not recorded which). This chain joins TRBV11-2 and TRBJ2-2; 7 bases agree with TRBD1. CDR3 DNA sequence: TGTGCCAGCAGCTCTTACAGGGGGAACACCGGGGAGCTGTTTTTT. Its translation: CASSSYRGNTGELFF.